The present entry profiles one TCR beta chain with its context. The data originate from a study of shared clonotypes between healthy human individuals. For every subset, genomic DNA was evenly distributed across several immunoSEQ plates. The protocol was immunoSEQ multiplex PCR, while the TCRdb copy is restricted to in-frame clones and leaves out a portion. In the table there are some 490,000 clones, over 70% of which are singletons. This sequence originates from a woman in her thirties or forties in good health. Some clones in this sample may be carry-over from other donors' samples. The sample consisted of PBMCs.

CDR3 sequence (DNA): TGTGCCAGCTCACCCATCGGGGGTGGCCAAGAGACCCAGTACTTC. It specifies CASSPIGGGQETQYF. The chain uses TRBV18 and TRBJ2-5; possible D gene TRBD2, 6 bases. Germline lookup yields CDR1 KGHSH and CDR2 LQKENI. The length of the CDR3 is 15 residues. V gave up 3 bases and J gave up 1 base, with 12 bases separating them.